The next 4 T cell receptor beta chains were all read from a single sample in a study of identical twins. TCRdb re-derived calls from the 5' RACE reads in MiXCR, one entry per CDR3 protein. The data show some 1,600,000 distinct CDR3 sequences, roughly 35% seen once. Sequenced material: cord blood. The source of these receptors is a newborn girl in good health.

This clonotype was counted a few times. As DNA, the CDR3 is TGTGCCAGCCACCCTGGGCTAGCGGGAGATACGCAGTATTTT. Residues: CASHPGLAGDTQYF. The gene calls are TRBV18 and TRBJ2-3; TRBD2 matches 8 bases. J gave up 5 bases and V 8 bases, and 9 bases lay outside the gene matches. This CDR3 spans 14 amino acids. Germline CDR1 is KGHSH and CDR2 is LQKENI.

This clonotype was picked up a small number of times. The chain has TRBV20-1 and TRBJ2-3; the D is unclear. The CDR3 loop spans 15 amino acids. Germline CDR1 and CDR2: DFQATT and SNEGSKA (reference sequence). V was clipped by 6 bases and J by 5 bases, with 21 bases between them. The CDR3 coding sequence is TGCAGTGCCCTTACACTCGACCCCCCGGGAGATACGCAGTATTTT. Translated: CSALTLDPPGDTQYF.

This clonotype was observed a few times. The CDR3 spells CASSLPSGRVLEQFF. CDR3 DNA sequence: TGTGCCAGCAGTTTGCCCAGCGGGAGGGTATTAGAGCAGTTCTTC. The chain employs TRBV28 and TRBJ2-1, with 10 positions matching TRBD2. Germline V gene lookup returns CDR1 MDHEN and CDR2 SYDVKM. V dropped 3 bases and J dropped 10; count of bases not matched to a gene: 9. This CDR3 comprises 15 residues. The complete variable domain, with remaining parts taken from reference TRBV28 and TRBJ2-1, reads DVKVTQSSRYLVKRTGEKVFLECVQDMDHENMFWYRQDPGLGLRLIYFSYDVKMKEKGDIPEGYSVSREKKERFSLILESASTNQTSMYLCASSLPSGRVLEQFFGPGTRLTVL.

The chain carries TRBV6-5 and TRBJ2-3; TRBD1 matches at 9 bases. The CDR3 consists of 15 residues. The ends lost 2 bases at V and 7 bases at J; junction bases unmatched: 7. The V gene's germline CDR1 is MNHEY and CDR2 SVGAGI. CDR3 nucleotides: TGTGCCAGCAGTTACGAGTGGACAGGGGCGAATACGCAGTATTTT. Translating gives CASSYEWTGANTQYF.